Listed below are T cell receptor beta chains from one sample, sequenced in a study of T-cell reconstitution after alpha-beta-depleted transplantation in children. TCRdb re-called the PCR reads through MiXCR, storing one row per CDR3 protein. The table lists fewer than 350,000 distinct CDR3 sequences, 11% of them singletons. The source material was peripheral blood, sampled 180 days after TCRalphabeta/CD19-depleted stem cell transplant. These receptors came from a male patient aged 2 to 10 who had a stem cell transplant for chronic granulomatous disease, so the T cells may come from the graft donor. Both conserved end residues are part of each CDR3. D genes are given only for firm matches. Expanded clones get a size class; other rows say once, few or many, or leave the size out.

V gene	D gene	J gene	clone size	CDR3 DNA	CDR3 protein
TRBV4-3	TRBD1	TRBJ2-7	many	TGCGCCAGCAGCCAAGATCGGACAGGGAAGCCTTATGAGCAGTACTTC	CASSQDRTGKPYEQYF
TRBV11-2	TRBD1	TRBJ2-2	NA	TGTGCCAGCAGCTTATATTCGTGGGCAGGGGGCTCAACCGGGGAGCTGTTTTTT	CASSLYSWAGGSTGELFF
TRBV6-1	NA	TRBJ2-5	many	TGTGCCAGCAGTGAAGCTCACCGGGACCGAGAGACCCAGTACTTC	CASSEAHRDRETQYF
TRBV19	TRBD2	TRBJ2-5	NA	TGTGCCAGTAGTCTCCGGACTAGCGGGAGGGCCGGTTTATTGGACCAAGAGACCCAGTACTTC	CASSLRTSGRAGLLDQETQYF
TRBV5-5	TRBD1	TRBJ1-1	many	TGTGCCAGCAGCGCGGGGTCAGGGGGCACTGAAGCTTTCTTT	CASSAGSGGTEAFF
TRBV5-1	NA	TRBJ2-4	NA	TGCGCCAGCAGCTTTTGGGATCCAGGGGACATTCAGTACTTC	CASSFWDPGDIQYF
TRBV12-3/TRBV12-4	NA	TRBJ2-7	many	TGTGCCAGCAGCCTAGAGGCTACCTACGAGCAGTACTTC	CASSLEATYEQYF
TRBV20-1	NA	TRBJ1-3	many	TGCAGTGCTAGAGATTCAGGGGTCCTCTCTGGAAACACCATATATTTT	CSARDSGVLSGNTIYF
TRBV5-1	NA	TRBJ1-2	many	TGCGCCAGCAGCTCCAGTCCTACCCCCTCTAACTATGGCTACACCTTC	CASSSSPTPSNYGYTF
TRBV18	TRBD1	TRBJ2-7	many	TGTGCCAGCTCACCACCCGGGACAGTCGGCGAGCAGTACTTC	CASSPPGTVGEQYF
TRBV7-2	NA	TRBJ2-3	NA	TGTGCCAGCAGCCTCGGGACCCTTCGCACAGATACGCAGTATTTT	CASSLGTLRTDTQYF
TRBV4-2	TRBD2	TRBJ2-5	large	TGTGCCAGCAGCCAAGATTTGGCTAGCGGGACCCAAGAGACCCAGTACTTC	CASSQDLASGTQETQYF
TRBV13	TRBD2	TRBJ2-7	NA	TGTGCCAGCAGCTTAGGCCTCCGACAGGGGACTAGCGGGTCTCAATACGAGCAGTACTTC	CASSLGLRQGTSGSQYEQYF
TRBV12-3/TRBV12-4	NA	TRBJ1-2	many	TGTGCCAGCAGTGTCGATTTTGGTTTCGGCTACACCTTC	CASSVDFGFGYTF
TRBV20-1	TRBD2	TRBJ2-3	many	TGCAGCGTCCGACGTCAACTAGCGGGAGTAGGAGATACGCAGTATTTT	CSVRRQLAGVGDTQYF
TRBV15	NA	TRBJ2-5	once	TGTGCCACCAGCAGAGATCTGACAACTCAAGAGACCCAGTACTTC	CATSRDLTTQETQYF
TRBV7-8	NA	TRBJ2-7	many	TGTGCCAGCAGCTTTGAGACATACCATTACGAGCAGTACTTC	CASSFETYHYEQYF
TRBV6-2/TRBV6-3	NA	TRBJ2-1	many	TGTGCCAGCAGTTACTCTGGGGGAGCCGGCAATGAGCAGTTCTTC	CASSYSGGAGNEQFF
TRBV12-3/TRBV12-4	NA	TRBJ2-2	many	TGTGCCAGCAGTTTTACCAGGGCACCCGGGGAGCTGTTTTTT	CASSFTRAPGELFF
TRBV5-1	TRBD2	TRBJ2-2	many	TGCGCCAGCAGCTCCTTTCCGGGACTAGCGAACACCGGGGAGCTGTTTTTT	CASSSFPGLANTGELFF
TRBV28	TRBD2	TRBJ2-3	NA	TGTGCCAGCAGTACTAGCGGGAGGGGGCCAGATACGCAGTATTTT	CASSTSGRGPDTQYF
TRBV6-2/TRBV6-3	NA	TRBJ1-1	many	TGTGCCAGCAGTACGGGACCCTTCTTT	CASSTGPFF
TRBV20-1	TRBD2	TRBJ2-3	many	TGCAGCGGCCCTCTAGCGGGTCGCACAGATACGCAGTATTTT	CSGPLAGRTDTQYF
TRBV7-3	TRBD1	TRBJ1-6	many	TGTGCCAGCAGCCAGGGGGCTGGTAATTCACCCCTCCACTTT	CASSQGAGNSPLHF
TRBV28	NA	TRBJ1-1	many	TGTGCCAGCAGTTCACCAGCGTTCGGGTTCACTGAAGCTTTCTTT	CASSSPAFGFTEAFF
TRBV5-1	NA	TRBJ2-3	many	TGCGCCAGCAGCTTTGTGGCGGATACGCAGTATTTT	CASSFVADTQYF
TRBV29-1	TRBD2	TRBJ2-3	many	TGCAGCGTTGAAATGTTACTAGCGGGGCACACAGATACGCAGTATTTT	CSVEMLLAGHTDTQYF
TRBV20-1	TRBD2	TRBJ2-7	many	TGCAGTGCTAGTTTCCCTGGGCTAGCGGGAGACTACGAGCAGTACTTC	CSASFPGLAGDYEQYF
TRBV12-3/TRBV12-4	NA	TRBJ2-5	many	TGTGCCAGCAGTTTAAGGCAGCTGGCGGTCGGTCAAGAGACCCAGTACTTC	CASSLRQLAVGQETQYF
TRBV29-1	NA	TRBJ2-3	many	TGCAGCGTTGAAGGTAGATTCACAGATACGCAGTATTTT	CSVEGRFTDTQYF
TRBV6-1	TRBD1	TRBJ1-1	few	TGTGCCAGCATCCCGGACAGGGGGCGGATGGTTGGCACTGAAGCTTTCTTT	CASIPDRGRMVGTEAFF
TRBV28	NA	TRBJ1-3	many	TGTGCCAGCAGTTTATCCGGGCCCGGGGGAAACACCATATATTTT	CASSLSGPGGNTIYF
TRBV20-1	NA	TRBJ2-1	many	TGCAGTGCTAGCTCCATCAATGAGCAGTTCTTC	CSASSINEQFF
TRBV18	TRBD1	TRBJ1-2	few	TGTGCCAGCTCACTGCAGACAGGGGATGGCTACACCTTC	CASSLQTGDGYTF
TRBV12-3/TRBV12-4	TRBD2	TRBJ2-7	many	TGTGCCAGCAGCTTCACTAGCGGGAGGGCTTTAACCTACGAGCAGTACTTC	CASSFTSGRALTYEQYF
TRBV4-2	TRBD2	TRBJ2-1	many	TGTGCCAGCAGCCAGAAGGGACTAATCTACAATGAGCAGTTCTTC	CASSQKGLIYNEQFF
TRBV9	TRBD2	TRBJ2-1	NA	TGTTCCATCAGCGTAGAACCCCTAGCGGGATCTAATGAGCAGTTCTTC	CSISVEPLAGSNEQFF
TRBV7-8	TRBD1	TRBJ2-7	many	TGTGCCAGCAGCCCCAGCGGACAGGGAATCTACGAGCAGTACTTC	CASSPSGQGIYEQYF
TRBV7-2	TRBD2	TRBJ2-3	many	TGTGCCAGCAGCTCGACTAGCGGGGGGGCAGATACGCAGTATTTT	CASSSTSGGADTQYF
TRBV27	TRBD1	TRBJ2-7	many	TGTGCCAGCAGCTCGCTTGGGACAGCGAGGGAGCAGTACTTC	CASSSLGTAREQYF
TRBV2	TRBD1	TRBJ2-7	few	TGTGCCAGCAGGACAGGGGCCGCCTACGAGCAGTACTTC	CASRTGAAYEQYF
TRBV10-1	NA	TRBJ2-3	many	TGCGCCAGCACAACGGGAGTAGGGGATACGCAGTATTTT	CASTTGVGDTQYF
TRBV15	TRBD2	TRBJ2-1	NA	TGTGCCACCAGCAAGACCCCCCGTACTAGCGCTAGCTCCTACAATGAGCAGTTCTTC	CATSKTPRTSASSYNEQFF
TRBV5-1	NA	TRBJ2-7	many	TGCGCCAGCAGCTTGCCGGACATTGACTACGAGCAGTACTTC	CASSLPDIDYEQYF
TRBV20-1	TRBD1	TRBJ2-5	many	TGCAGTGCGGAAGGACAGGGGTGGGAGACCCAGTACTTC	CSAEGQGWETQYF
TRBV12-3/TRBV12-4	NA	TRBJ2-3	many	TGTGCCAGCAGTCTGTGGACTCTTCACTCTAGCACAGATACGCAGTATTTT	CASSLWTLHSSTDTQYF